The source of this T cell receptor beta chain is a study of blood T cells in healthy people across ages. CDR3 size: 13 residues. Trimming cost V 7 bases and J 1 base, with 8 bases left between them. Primers used in a second PCR of roughly 6 to 11 cycles were a sample-barcoded 5' primer and a J-beta primer mix. From the 5' RACE reads, TCRdb called clonotypes with MiXCR, one entry per CDR3 protein. This table holds over 600,000 distinct CDR3 sequences, about half found once. This clonotype has a handful of counts. Sequencing was performed on blood. This receptor was taken from an elderly man in good health. J is TRBJ2-1 and V is TRBV12-3 or TRBV12-4; D remains unclear. The CDR3 nucleotides are TGTGCCAGCAATGGGAAGTCCTACAATGAGCAGTTCTTC. Translation gives CASNGKSYNEQFF.